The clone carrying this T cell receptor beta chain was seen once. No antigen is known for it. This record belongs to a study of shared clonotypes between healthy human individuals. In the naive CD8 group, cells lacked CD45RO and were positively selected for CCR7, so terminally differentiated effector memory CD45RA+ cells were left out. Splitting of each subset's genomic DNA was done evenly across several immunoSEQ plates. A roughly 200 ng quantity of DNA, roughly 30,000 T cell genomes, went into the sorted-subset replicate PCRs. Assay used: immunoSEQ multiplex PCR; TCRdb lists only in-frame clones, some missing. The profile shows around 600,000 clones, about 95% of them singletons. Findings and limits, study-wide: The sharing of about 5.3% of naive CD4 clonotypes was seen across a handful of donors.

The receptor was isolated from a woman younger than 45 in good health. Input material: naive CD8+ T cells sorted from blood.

The chain's CDR3 is CASSALTRGGTYEQYF. CDR3 sequence (DNA): TGTGCCAGCAGTGCACTCACCCGGGGGGGGACCTACGAGCAGTACTTC. The chain recombines TRBV27 with TRBJ2-7; 8 bases map to TRBD2. Germline CDR1 MNHEY, CDR2 SMNVEV (reference sequence). V dropped 5 bases and J dropped 2; count of bases not matched to a gene: 11. This CDR3 contains 16 residues.